Presented here are 30 T cell receptor beta chains from one specimen sequenced in a study of T cells in Graves' hyperthyroidism and ophthalmopathy. Researchers amplified the TCR beta CDR3 regions from RNA transcripts. RT-PCR in the first round (using the HTBI primer set) targeted the TCR CDR3. TCRdb reprocessed the multiplex PCR reads with MiXCR, giving one entry per CDR3 protein. This sample has roughly 740,000 distinct CDR3 sequences, with over 15% found just once. Specimen: blood. These receptors all come from a man aged 18 to 29 with Graves' hyperthyroidism.

This clonotype turned up a few times. The chain has TRBV29-1 and TRBJ2-1; TRBD2 matches 9 bases. Per germline, CDR1 SQVTM and CDR2 ANQGSEA. CDR3 length: 15 residues. Trimming took 0 bases from V and 9 from J; bases not matched to a gene: 9. CDR3 region: CSVEDRGLAGGEQFF. CDR3 DNA: TGCAGCGTTGAAGATAGGGGACTAGCCGGGGGTGAGCAGTTCTTC.

J is TRBJ2-5 and V is TRBV4-1; TRBD1 is a possible D gene (6 bases). Trimming removed 4 bases from V and 2 bases from J, with 14 bases in between. Germline CDR1 and CDR2: MGHRA and YSYEKL. The CDR3 is 15 amino acids. The CDR3 region is CASSLRDNRQETQYF. CDR3 bases: TGCGCCAGCAGCCTACGGGACAACCGACAAGAGACCCAGTACTTC.

This clonotype was counted ten times or more. The CDR3 DNA follows: TGTGCCAGCAGTCCCCTCTACTTAGGTCAGGGGAACACTGAAGCTTTCTTT. It translates to CASSPLYLGQGNTEAFF. This rearrangement joins TRBV6-2 or TRBV6-3 to TRBJ1-1; possible D gene TRBD1, 5 bases. CDR3 length: 17 residues. Trimming stripped 5 bases from V and 1 base from J, with 20 bases between. The V gene's germline CDR1 is MNHEY and CDR2 SVGEGT.

The V gene is TRBV6-2 or TRBV6-3, the J gene TRBJ2-1; 8 nucleotides align to TRBD2. The junction had 9 bases not matched to a gene; V was cut back by 2 bases and J by 9 bases. CDR3 size: 15 residues. CDR1 MNHEY and CDR2 SVGEGT come from the germline V gene. Here the CDR3 reads CASSYGGLADPEQFF. CDR3 nucleotides: TGTGCCAGCAGTTACGGCGGACTAGCCGACCCTGAGCAGTTCTTC.

This clonotype turned up a few times. The chain carries TRBV7-3 and TRBJ2-7, with no clear D. Trimming took 2 bases from V and 4 from J, leaving 12 bases between them. This CDR3 spans 14 amino acids. Per the germline V gene, CDR1 is SGHTA and CDR2 is FQGTGA. CDR3 nucleotide sequence: TGTGCCAGCAGCTTAGGACCCGTTCCTTACGAGCAGTACTTC. Translated: CASSLGPVPYEQYF.

V gene TRBV12-3 or TRBV12-4 combines with J gene TRBJ2-7; D not certain. The CDR3 consists of 15 residues. The V end lost 3 bases, the J end lost 3 bases, and 15 bases lay between the germline ends. In DNA, the CDR3 is TGTGCCAGCAGTTTCGAGGTCACCTTGGGCTACGAGCAGTACTTC. It translates to CASSFEVTLGYEQYF.

This clonotype was found many times. The genes are TRBV28 and TRBJ2-1; D might be TRBD2 (5 bases). The V gene's germline CDR1 is MDHEN and CDR2 SYDVKM. Trimming removed 4 bases at V and 4 bases at J, with 23 bases between. This CDR3 region has 18 residues. The DNA of the CDR3 is TGTGCCAGCAGTTCCATGAACCTTGACTATGGGCCTTACAATGAGCAGTTCTTC. Translation gives CASSSMNLDYGPYNEQFF.

This rearrangement joins TRBV19 to TRBJ2-2; TRBD2 aligns across 7 bases. The germline V gene has CDR1 LNHDA and CDR2 SQIVND (reference sequence). The CDR3 contains 18 residues. V shed 4 bases and J 4 bases; nucleotides not matched to a gene: 15. The CDR3 sequence is CASSTLGLVGLRTGELFF. In nucleotides, the CDR3 is TGTGCCAGTAGTACACTCGGACTAGTCGGCCTTCGCACCGGGGAGCTGTTTTTT.

This clonotype showed up many times. The rearrangement joins TRBV27 to TRBJ2-3; 8 bases are a match to TRBD1. In germline, CDR1 is MNHEY, CDR2 SMNVEV (reference sequence). V lost 7 bases, J lost 6 bases, and 18 bases stayed unmatched. The CDR3 has 17 residues. The DNA for the CDR3 is TGTGCCAGCACCCCAACTTCCGGGACAGGATTCGGTGATACGCAGTATTTT. Its translation: CASTPTSGTGFGDTQYF.

The chain recombines TRBV18 with TRBJ2-7, with D perhaps matching TRBD2 (6 bases). Germline CDR1 is KGHSH and CDR2 is LQKENI. Trimming cost V 6 bases and J 2 bases, with 14 bases left between them. The CDR3 is 14 amino acids. CDR3 in amino acids: CASSNPEGPYEQYF. The CDR3 DNA sequence: TGTGCCAGCTCCAACCCGGAGGGCCCCTACGAGCAGTACTTC.

This clonotype appeared many times. This sequence joins TRBV18 and TRBJ2-7; no reliable D call. CDR1 and CDR2 (germline): KGHSH, LQKENI. CDR3 length equals 13 residues. V was clipped by 1 base and J by 2 bases, with 6 bases between them. CDR3 DNA: TGTGCCAGCTCACCACTACAGCCCTACGAGCAGTACTTC. Protein: CASSPLQPYEQYF.

This clonotype was seen ten or more times. This sequence joins TRBV30 and TRBJ2-7; maybe TRBD2 (6 bases). The CDR3 totals 14 residues. The germline gives CDR1 GTSNPN, CDR2 SVGIG (reference sequence). The V and J ends lost 0 bases and 3 bases respectively, with 12 bases between them. The CDR3 sequence: CAWSVRGLHYEQYF. CDR3 sequence (DNA): TGTGCCTGGAGTGTAAGGGGACTGCACTACGAGCAGTACTTC.

This clonotype came up many times. V gene TRBV12-3 or TRBV12-4 combines with J gene TRBJ1-1, with D possibly being TRBD1 (5 bases). V lost 6 bases and J 0 bases, leaving 17 bases between the germline ends. This CDR3 region has 16 residues. The CDR3 DNA is TGTGCCAGCAGCCAGTATCCGCTGGGGCTGAACACTGAAGCTTTCTTT. This gives the protein CASSQYPLGLNTEAFF.

This clonotype was detected many times. This rearrangement joins TRBV12-3 or TRBV12-4 to TRBJ2-7; D might be TRBD1 (5 bases). Trimming took off 3 bases at V and 0 bases at J, with 9 bases between the two ends. This CDR3 is 14 amino acids long. In nucleotides, the CDR3 is TGTGCCAGCAGTTTGACAGCGAGCTCCTACGAGCAGTACTTC. It encodes CASSLTASSYEQYF.

This clonotype has a single count. This sequence joins TRBV24-1 and TRBJ2-1; weak D call: TRBD1 (5 bases). CDR1 and CDR2 (germline): KGHDR, SFDVKD. The CDR3 runs to 15 residues. Trimming pared 1 base from V and 3 bases from J, leaving 9 bases between. The DNA of the CDR3 is TGTGCCACCAGTGATTTAGGGGTGGGCTACAATGAGCAGTTCTTC. Its protein is CATSDLGVGYNEQFF.

V and J are TRBV5-4 and TRBJ2-6, with D tentatively TRBD2 (5 bases). The CDR3 spans 17 residues. V was cut by 6 bases and J by 3 bases, with 19 bases left in between. Germline values: CDR1 SGHNT, CDR2 YYREEE (reference sequence). CDR3 protein: CASNRFGETIGANVLTF. The CDR3 nucleotides are TGTGCCAGCAACCGGTTCGGGGAGACTATTGGGGCCAACGTCCTGACTTTC. Filled out from reference TRBV5-4 and TRBJ2-6, the complete variable domain reads ETGVTQSPTHLIKTRGQQVTLRCSSQSGHNTVSWYQQALGQGPQFIFQYYREEENGRGNFPPRFSGLQFPNYSSELNVNALELDDSALYLCASNRFGETIGANVLTFGAGSRLTVL.

This clonotype was recorded many times. The chain combines TRBV6-2 or TRBV6-3 with TRBJ2-7; possibly TRBD1 or TRBD2 for D (5 bases each). CDR1 and CDR2 from the germline V gene are MNHEY and SVGEGT. The CDR3 runs 15 residues. V dropped 2 bases and J dropped 1 base, with 12 bases sitting between them. The CDR3, as DNA: TGTGCCAGCAGTTACAATTCGAGGGGTTCCTACGAGCAGTACTTC. Protein product: CASSYNSRGSYEQYF.

In its sample, this clonotype was seen many times. The CDR3 here is CSARAPTFPYEQYF. CDR3 in DNA: TGCAGTGCTAGGGCCCCGACATTTCCCTACGAGCAGTACTTC. The chain is built from TRBV20-1 and TRBJ2-7; D is unresolved. Trimming removed 3 bases at V and 2 bases at J, with 14 bases between. Per germline, CDR1 DFQATT and CDR2 SNEGSKA (reference sequence). The CDR3 totals 14 residues.

This clonotype was observed a handful of times. The gene calls are TRBV9 and TRBJ2-7; D unclear. Germline V gene data show CDR1 as SGDLS and CDR2 as YYNGEE. V dropped 0 bases and J dropped 1 base, with 11 bases sitting between them. The CDR3 is 15 amino acids. CDR3 in DNA: TGTGCCAGCAGCGTAGATGGGCTGACGTCCTACGAGCAGTACTTC. Its protein product is CASSVDGLTSYEQYF.

This clonotype has at least ten counts. The V and J genes are TRBV29-1 and TRBJ1-6; TRBD1 agrees at 7 bases. With V trimmed by 6 bases and J by 14 bases, 10 bases remained unmatched. Germline V CDR1 and CDR2: SQVTM, ANQGSEA. The CDR3 extends over 12 amino acids. The CDR3 DNA sequence: TGCAGCGTCGTCACAGGGGCCCAGACCCTCCACTTT. It codes for CSVVTGAQTLHF. The full variable domain, in which reference TRBV29-1 and TRBJ1-6 provide the parts outside the CDR3, is SAVISQKPSRDICQRGTSLTIQCQVDSQVTMMFWYRQQPGQSLTLIATANQGSEATYESGFVIDKFPISRPNLTFSTLTVSNMSPEDSSIYLCSVVTGAQTLHFGNGTRLTVT.

This sequence joins TRBV19 and TRBJ2-1; TRBD2 aligns across 9 bases. This CDR3 has 17 residues. The germline V gene encodes CDR1 LNHDA and CDR2 SQIVND (reference sequence). With V trimmed by 3 bases and J by 0 bases, 6 bases remained unmatched. The CDR3 DNA reads as TGTGCCAGTAGTATTTATCTAGCGGGACGCTCCTACAATGAGCAGTTCTTC. Protein sequence: CASSIYLAGRSYNEQFF.

This clonotype was observed a handful of times. Likely a read error: the CDR3 ends without its conserved phenylalanine or tryptophan. The chain uses TRBV28 and TRBJ2-7, with 11 bases lining up with TRBD1. In germline, CDR1 is MDHEN, CDR2 SYDVKM. The ends lost 6 bases at V and 4 bases at J; junction bases unmatched: 2. The CDR3 is made up of 13 amino acids. The CDR3 sequence is CASRGTGGYEQYL. The DNA of the CDR3 is TGTGCCAGCAGGGGGACAGGGGGGTACGAGCAGTACCTC.

V usage is TRBV6-1 and J usage is TRBJ2-7; 7 bases are a match to TRBD1. The CDR3 runs to 15 residues. The germline gives CDR1 MNHNS, CDR2 SASEGT. The ends lost 3 bases at V and 1 base at J; junction bases unmatched: 6. The CDR3 DNA sequence: TGTGCCAGCAGTGACTGGACAGGTGTTTCCTACGAGCAGTACTTC. Its protein is CASSDWTGVSYEQYF.

This clonotype came up a few times. This chain connects TRBV30 to TRBJ2-7, with TRBD1 matching over 7 bases. The CDR3 sequence is 13 residues long. In germline, CDR1 is GTSNPN, CDR2 SVGIG (reference sequence). With V trimmed by 1 base and J by 3 bases, 3 bases remained unmatched. The CDR3 DNA sequence: TGTGCCTGGAGTGCCCGGACAGGCTACGAGCAGTACTTC. Translation gives CAWSARTGYEQYF.

This clonotype was recorded many times. The CDR3 loop reads CATSRASGPYEQYF. The DNA for the CDR3 is TGTGCCACCAGCAGAGCGAGCGGTCCCTACGAGCAGTACTTC. V and J are TRBV15 and TRBJ2-7; D is perhaps TRBD2 (5 bases). Germline assignment: CDR1 LNHNV and CDR2 YYDKDF (reference sequence). Trimming stripped 1 base from V and 2 bases from J, with 9 bases between. This CDR3 is built from 14 residues. Based on the CDR3 plus reference TRBV15 and TRBJ2-7, the full variable domain is DAMVIQNPRYQVTQFGKPVTLSCSQTLNHNVMYWYQQKSSQAPKLLFHYYDKDFNNEADTPDNFQSRRPNTSFCFLDIRSPGLGDTAMYLCATSRASGPYEQYFGPGTRLTVT.

This clonotype appeared many times. The junction departs from the called germline gene at one end, perhaps through a read error. The chain links TRBV2 to TRBJ2-7; 7 bases are a match to TRBD2. This CDR3 has 14 amino acids. Germline CDR1 SNHLY, CDR2 FYNNEI. The CDR3 region is CASTEQAGSYEQYF. CDR3 bases: TGTGCCAGCACTGAACAAGCGGGATCCTACGAGCAGTACTTC.

This clonotype was seen many times. The chain couples TRBV2 to TRBJ2-1, with a tentative D call TRBD2 (5 bases). This CDR3 comprises 11 residues. Trimming removed 8 bases from V and 8 bases from J, with 10 bases in between. CDR1 is SNHLY, CDR2 FYNNEI, per germline. The DNA for the CDR3 is TGTGCCAGCGTTGCGGGCGATGAGCAGTTCTTC. Translated: CASVAGDEQFF.

This clonotype was counted only a few times. The chain couples TRBV13 to TRBJ1-3; no clear D. V was trimmed by 0 bases and J by 0 bases, leaving 9 bases between them. The germline gives CDR1 PRHDT, CDR2 FYEKMQ (reference sequence). The CDR3 length is 16 residues. The CDR3 spells CASSLGLGISGNTIYF. CDR3 nucleotides: TGTGCCAGCAGCTTAGGCCTGGGGATCTCTGGAAACACCATATATTTT. The variable domain in full, with the rest retrieved from reference TRBV13 and TRBJ1-3, is AAGVIQSPRHLIKEKRETATLKCYPIPRHDTVYWYQQGPGQDPQFLISFYEKMQSDKGSIPDRFSAQQFSDYHSELNMSSLELGDSALYFCASSLGLGISGNTIYFGEGSWLTVV.

This clonotype was detected a few times. The rearrangement joins TRBV9 to TRBJ2-2, with 15 bases matching TRBD2. J gave up 5 bases and V 4 bases, and 6 bases lay outside the gene matches. The germline gives CDR1 SGDLS, CDR2 YYNGEE. This CDR3 has 17 residues. CDR3 nucleotides: TGTGCCAGCAGCTTCGGGACTAGCGGGAGGAGGACCGGGGAGCTGTTTTTT. Translating it yields CASSFGTSGRRTGELFF.

In its sample, this clonotype was seen many times. CDR3 loop: CASSRRASGSTEQYF. As DNA, the CDR3 is TGTGCCAGCAGCCGACGCGCTAGCGGGAGCACCGAGCAGTACTTC. V and J are TRBV28 and TRBJ2-7; 10 bases agree with TRBD2. Trimming cost V 6 bases and J 6 bases; bases outside gene matches: 11. The CDR3 totals 15 residues. Germline values: CDR1 MDHEN, CDR2 SYDVKM.